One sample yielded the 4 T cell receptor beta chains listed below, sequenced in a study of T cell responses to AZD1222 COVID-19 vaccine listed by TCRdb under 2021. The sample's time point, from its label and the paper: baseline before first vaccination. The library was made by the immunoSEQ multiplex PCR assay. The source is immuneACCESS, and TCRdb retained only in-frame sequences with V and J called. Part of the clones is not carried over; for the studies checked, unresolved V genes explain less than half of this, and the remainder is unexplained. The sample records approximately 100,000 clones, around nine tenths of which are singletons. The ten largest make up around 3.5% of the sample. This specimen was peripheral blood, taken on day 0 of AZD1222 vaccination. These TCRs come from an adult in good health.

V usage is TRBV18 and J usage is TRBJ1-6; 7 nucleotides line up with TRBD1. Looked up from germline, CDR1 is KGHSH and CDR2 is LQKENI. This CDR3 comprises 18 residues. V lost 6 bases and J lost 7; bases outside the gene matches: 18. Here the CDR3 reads CASSLTHPAGTANSPLHF. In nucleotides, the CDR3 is TGTGCCAGCTCCCTCACTCACCCCGCCGGGACAGCGAATTCACCCCTCCACTTT.

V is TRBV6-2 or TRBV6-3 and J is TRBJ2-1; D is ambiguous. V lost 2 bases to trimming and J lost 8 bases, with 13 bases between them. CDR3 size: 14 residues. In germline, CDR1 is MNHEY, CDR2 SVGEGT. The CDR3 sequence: CASSYERPFDEQFF. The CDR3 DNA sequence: TGTGCCAGCAGTTACGAGAGGCCGTTTGATGAGCAGTTCTTC.

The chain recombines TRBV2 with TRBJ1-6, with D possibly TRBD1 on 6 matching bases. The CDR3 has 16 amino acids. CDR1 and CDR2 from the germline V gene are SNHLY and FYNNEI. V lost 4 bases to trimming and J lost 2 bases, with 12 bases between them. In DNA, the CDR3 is TGTGCCAGCAGTGGGGTACAGGGTCCCTATAATTCACCCCTCCACTTT. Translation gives CASSGVQGPYNSPLHF.

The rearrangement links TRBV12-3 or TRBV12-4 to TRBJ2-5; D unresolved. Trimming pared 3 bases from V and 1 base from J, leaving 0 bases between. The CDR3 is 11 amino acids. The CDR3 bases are TGTGCCAGCAGTTTCCAAGAGACCCAGTACTTC. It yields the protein CASSFQETQYF.